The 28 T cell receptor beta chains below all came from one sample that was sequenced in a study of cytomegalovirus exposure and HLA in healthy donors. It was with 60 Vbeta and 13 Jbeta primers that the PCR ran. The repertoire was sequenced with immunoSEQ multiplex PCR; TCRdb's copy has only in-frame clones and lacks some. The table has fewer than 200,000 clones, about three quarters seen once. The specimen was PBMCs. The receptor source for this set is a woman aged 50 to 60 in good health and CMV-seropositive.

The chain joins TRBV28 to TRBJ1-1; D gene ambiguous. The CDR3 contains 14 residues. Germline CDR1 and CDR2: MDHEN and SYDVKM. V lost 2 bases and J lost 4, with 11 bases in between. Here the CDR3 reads CASSLVRPGTEAFF. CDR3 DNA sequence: TGTGCCAGCAGTTTAGTACGGCCGGGCACTGAAGCTTTCTTT.

CDR3 residues: CASSLGGTTDTQYF. The DNA of the CDR3 is TGTGCCAGCAGTTTGGGGGGAACCACAGATACGCAGTATTTT. The genes are TRBV28 and TRBJ2-3; TRBD2 might be the D (6 bases). The CDR3 consists of 14 residues. V lost 3 bases and J 2 bases, leaving 9 bases between the germline ends. The germline CDR1 and CDR2 sequences are MDHEN and SYDVKM.

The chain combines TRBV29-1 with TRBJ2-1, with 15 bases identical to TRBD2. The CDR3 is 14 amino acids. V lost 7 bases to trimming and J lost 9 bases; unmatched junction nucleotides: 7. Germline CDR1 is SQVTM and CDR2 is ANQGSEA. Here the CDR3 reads CSARTSGRAGEQFF. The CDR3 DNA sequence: TGCAGCGCCCGGACTAGCGGGAGGGCCGGTGAGCAGTTCTTC.

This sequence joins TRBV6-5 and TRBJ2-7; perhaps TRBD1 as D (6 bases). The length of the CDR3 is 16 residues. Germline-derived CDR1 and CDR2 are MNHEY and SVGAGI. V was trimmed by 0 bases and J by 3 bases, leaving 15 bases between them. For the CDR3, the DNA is TGTGCCAGCAGTTACTCAGCAACAGGGAAGTACTACGAGCAGTACTTC. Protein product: CASSYSATGKYYEQYF.

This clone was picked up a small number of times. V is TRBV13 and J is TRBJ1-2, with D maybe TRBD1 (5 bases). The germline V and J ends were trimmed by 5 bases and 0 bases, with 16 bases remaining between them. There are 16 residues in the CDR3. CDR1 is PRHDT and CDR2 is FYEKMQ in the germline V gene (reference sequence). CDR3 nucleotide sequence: TGTGCCAGCAGCCCATCCGAGACAGCGACTAACTATGGCTACACCTTC. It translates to CASSPSETATNYGYTF.

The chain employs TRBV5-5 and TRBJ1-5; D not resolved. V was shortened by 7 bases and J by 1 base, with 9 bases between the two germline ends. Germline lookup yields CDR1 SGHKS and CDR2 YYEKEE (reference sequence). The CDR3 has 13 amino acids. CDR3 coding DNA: TGTGCCAGCGCAAGAAGCAGCAATCAGCCCCAGCATTTT. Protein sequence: CASARSSNQPQHF.

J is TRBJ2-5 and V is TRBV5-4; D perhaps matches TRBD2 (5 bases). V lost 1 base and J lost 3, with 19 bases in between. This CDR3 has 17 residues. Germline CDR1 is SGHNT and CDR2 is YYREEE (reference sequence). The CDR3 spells CASSLFDTWSEEETQYF. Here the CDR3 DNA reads TGTGCCAGCAGCTTGTTTGACACCTGGTCGGAGGAAGAGACCCAGTACTTC.

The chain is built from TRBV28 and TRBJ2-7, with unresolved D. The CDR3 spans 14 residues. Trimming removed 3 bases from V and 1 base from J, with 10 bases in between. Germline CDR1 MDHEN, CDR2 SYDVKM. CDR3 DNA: TGTGCCAGCAGTTTTCACGGCGGATCCTACGAGCAGTACTTC. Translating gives CASSFHGGSYEQYF.

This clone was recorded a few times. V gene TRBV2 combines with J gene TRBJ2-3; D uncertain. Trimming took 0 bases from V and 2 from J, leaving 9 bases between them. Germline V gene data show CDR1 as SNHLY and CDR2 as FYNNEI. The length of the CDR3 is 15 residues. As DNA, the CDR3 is TGTGCCAGCAGTGAAGCGCTCAGTTACACAGATACGCAGTATTTT. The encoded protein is CASSEALSYTDTQYF. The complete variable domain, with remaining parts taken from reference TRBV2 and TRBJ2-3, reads EPEVTQTPSHQVTQMGQEVILRCVPISNHLYFYWYRQILGQKVEFLVSFYNNEISEKSEIFDDQFSVERPDGSNFTLKIRSTKLEDSAMYFCASSEALSYTDTQYFGPGTRLTVL.

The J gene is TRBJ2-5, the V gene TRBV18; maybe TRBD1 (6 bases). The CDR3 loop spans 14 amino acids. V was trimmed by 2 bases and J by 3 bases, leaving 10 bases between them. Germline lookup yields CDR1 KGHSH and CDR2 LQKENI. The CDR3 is CASSPSGAKETQYF. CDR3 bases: TGTGCCAGCTCACCATCAGGGGCGAAAGAGACCCAGTACTTC.

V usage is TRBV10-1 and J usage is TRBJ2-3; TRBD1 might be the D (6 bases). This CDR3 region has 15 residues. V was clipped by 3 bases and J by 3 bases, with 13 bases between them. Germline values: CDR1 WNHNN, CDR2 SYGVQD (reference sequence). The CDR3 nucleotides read TGCGCCAGCAGTGATGGGGGCCCGGGGACAGATACGCAGTATTTT. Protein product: CASSDGGPGTDTQYF.

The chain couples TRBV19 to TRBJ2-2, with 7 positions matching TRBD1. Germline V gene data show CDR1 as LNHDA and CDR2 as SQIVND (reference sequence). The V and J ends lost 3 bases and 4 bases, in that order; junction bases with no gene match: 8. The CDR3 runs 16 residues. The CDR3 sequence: CASSIPGQRTTGELFF. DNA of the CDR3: TGTGCCAGTAGTATTCCGGGACAGAGAACCACCGGGGAGCTGTTTTTT.

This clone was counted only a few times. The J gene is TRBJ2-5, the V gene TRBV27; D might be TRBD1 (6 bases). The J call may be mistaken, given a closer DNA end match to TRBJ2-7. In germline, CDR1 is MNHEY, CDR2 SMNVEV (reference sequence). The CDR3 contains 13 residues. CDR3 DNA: TGTGCCAGCGGGACATACCAGGGCTACGAGCAGTACTTC. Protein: CASGTYQGYEQYF.

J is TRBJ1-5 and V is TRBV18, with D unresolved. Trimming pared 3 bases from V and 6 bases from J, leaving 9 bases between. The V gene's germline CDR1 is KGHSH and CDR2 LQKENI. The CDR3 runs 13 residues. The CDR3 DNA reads TGTGCCAGCTCACCGAGTGCTGGTCAGCCCCAGCATTTT. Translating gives CASSPSAGQPQHF. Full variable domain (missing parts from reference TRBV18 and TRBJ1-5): NAGVMQNPRHLVRRRGQEARLRCSPMKGHSHVYWYRQLPEEGLKFMVYLQKENIIDESGMPKERFSAEFPKEGPSILRIQQVVRGDSAAYFCASSPSAGQPQHFGDGTRLSIL.

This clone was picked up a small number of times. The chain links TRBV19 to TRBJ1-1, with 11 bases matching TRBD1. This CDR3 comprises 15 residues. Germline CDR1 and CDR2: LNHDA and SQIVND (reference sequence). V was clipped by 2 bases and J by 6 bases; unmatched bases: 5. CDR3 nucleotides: TGTGCCAGTAGTATACTGGGACAGGGGGGCTCTGAAGCTTTCTTT. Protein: CASSILGQGGSEAFF.

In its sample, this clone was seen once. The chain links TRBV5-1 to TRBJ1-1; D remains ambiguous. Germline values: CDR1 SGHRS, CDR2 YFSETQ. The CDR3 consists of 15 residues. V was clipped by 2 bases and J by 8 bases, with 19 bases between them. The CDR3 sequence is CASSFDVNPGGEAFF. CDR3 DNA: TGCGCCAGCAGCTTCGACGTAAACCCCGGCGGGGAAGCTTTCTTT.

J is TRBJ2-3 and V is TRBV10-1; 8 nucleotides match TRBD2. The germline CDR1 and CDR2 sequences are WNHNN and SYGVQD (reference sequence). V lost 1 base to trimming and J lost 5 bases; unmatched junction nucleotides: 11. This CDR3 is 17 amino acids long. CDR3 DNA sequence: TGCGCCAGCAGTGAGTTGCCAGCGGGGGCCCCTTTAGATACGCAGTATTTT. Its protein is CASSELPAGAPLDTQYF.

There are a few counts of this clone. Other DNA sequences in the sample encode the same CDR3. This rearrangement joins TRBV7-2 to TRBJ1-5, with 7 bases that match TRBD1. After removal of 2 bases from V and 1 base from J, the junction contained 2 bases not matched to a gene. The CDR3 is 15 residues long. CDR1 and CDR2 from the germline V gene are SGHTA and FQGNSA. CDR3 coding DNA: TGTGCCAGCAGCTTACAACAGGGGAGCAATCAGCCCCAGCATTTT. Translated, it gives CASSLQQGSNQPQHF.

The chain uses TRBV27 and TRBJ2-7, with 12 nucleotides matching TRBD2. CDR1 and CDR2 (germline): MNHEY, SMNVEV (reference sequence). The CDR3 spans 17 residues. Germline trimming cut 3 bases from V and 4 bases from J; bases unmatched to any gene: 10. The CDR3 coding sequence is TGTGCCAGCAGTTTGTCCCAGACTAGCGGGGGTTTTTACGAGCAGTACTTC. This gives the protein CASSLSQTSGGFYEQYF.

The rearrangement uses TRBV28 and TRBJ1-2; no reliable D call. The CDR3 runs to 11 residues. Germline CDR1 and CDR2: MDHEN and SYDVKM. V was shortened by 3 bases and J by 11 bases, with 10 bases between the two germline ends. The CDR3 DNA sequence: TGTGCCAGCAGTTTTAGACTATTGTACACCTTC. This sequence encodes CASSFRLLYTF.

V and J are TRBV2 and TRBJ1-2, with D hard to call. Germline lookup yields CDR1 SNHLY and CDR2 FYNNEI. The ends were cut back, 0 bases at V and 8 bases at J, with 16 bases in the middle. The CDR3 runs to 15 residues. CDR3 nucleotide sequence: TGTGCCAGCAGTGAAGCGCACAGAACCGCCGACGGCTACACCTTC. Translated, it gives CASSEAHRTADGYTF.

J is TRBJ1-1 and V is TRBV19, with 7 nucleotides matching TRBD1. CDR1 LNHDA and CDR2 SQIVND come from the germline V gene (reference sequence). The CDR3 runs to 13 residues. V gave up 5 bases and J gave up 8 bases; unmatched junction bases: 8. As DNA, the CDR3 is TGTGCCAGTAGTTGGACAGAGGGACAGGAAGCTTTCTTT. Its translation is CASSWTEGQEAFF. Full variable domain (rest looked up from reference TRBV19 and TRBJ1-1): DGGITQSPKYLFRKEGQNVTLSCEQNLNHDAMYWYRQDPGQGLRLIYYSQIVNDFQKGDIAEGYSVSREKKESFPLTVTSAQKNPTAFYLCASSWTEGQEAFFGQGTRLTVV.

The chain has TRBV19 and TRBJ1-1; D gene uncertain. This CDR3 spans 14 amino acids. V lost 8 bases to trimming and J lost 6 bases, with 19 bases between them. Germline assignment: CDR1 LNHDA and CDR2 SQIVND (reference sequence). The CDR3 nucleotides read TGTGCCAGTGGTGCCACGCCAAGAGCCCCTGAAGCTTTCTTT. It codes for CASGATPRAPEAFF.

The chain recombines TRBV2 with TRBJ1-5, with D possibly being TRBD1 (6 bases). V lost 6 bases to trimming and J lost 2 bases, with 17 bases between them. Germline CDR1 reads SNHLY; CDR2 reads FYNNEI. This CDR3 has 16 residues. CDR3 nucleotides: TGTGCCAGCAGCCTTACAGGGCAGTTTGGCAATCAGCCCCAGCATTTT. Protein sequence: CASSLTGQFGNQPQHF. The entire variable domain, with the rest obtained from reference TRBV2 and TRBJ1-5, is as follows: EPEVTQTPSHQVTQMGQEVILRCVPISNHLYFYWYRQILGQKVEFLVSFYNNEISEKSEIFDDQFSVERPDGSNFTLKIRSTKLEDSAMYFCASSLTGQFGNQPQHFGDGTRLSIL.

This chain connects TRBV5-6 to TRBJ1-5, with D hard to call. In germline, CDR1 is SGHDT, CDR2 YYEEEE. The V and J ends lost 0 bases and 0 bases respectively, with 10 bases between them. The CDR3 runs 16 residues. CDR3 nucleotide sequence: TGTGCCAGCAGCTTGGCCGGCGGGTTTAGCAATCAGCCCCAGCATTTT. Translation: CASSLAGGFSNQPQHF.

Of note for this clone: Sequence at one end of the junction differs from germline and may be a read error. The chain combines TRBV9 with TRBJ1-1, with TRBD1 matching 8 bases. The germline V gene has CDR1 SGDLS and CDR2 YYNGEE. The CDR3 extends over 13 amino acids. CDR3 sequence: CVSSAGQGSEAFF. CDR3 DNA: TGTGTCAGCAGTGCCGGACAGGGCTCTGAAGCTTTCTTT.

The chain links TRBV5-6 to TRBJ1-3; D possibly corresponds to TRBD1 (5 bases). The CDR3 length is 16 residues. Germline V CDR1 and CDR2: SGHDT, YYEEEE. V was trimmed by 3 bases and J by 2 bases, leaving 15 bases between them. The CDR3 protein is CASSSLGRRAGNTIYF. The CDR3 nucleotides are TGTGCCAGCAGCTCCCTGGGGCGCAGGGCTGGAAACACCATATATTTT.

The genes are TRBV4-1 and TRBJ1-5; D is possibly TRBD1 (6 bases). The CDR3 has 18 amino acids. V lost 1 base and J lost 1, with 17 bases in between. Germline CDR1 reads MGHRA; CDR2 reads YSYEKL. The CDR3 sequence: CASSQGLVRGISNQPQHF. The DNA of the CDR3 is TGCGCCAGCAGCCAAGGTTTGGTCAGGGGTATAAGCAATCAGCCCCAGCATTTT.